The rows below give T cell receptor beta chains drawn from one sample of a study of PD-1 blockade in classical Hodgkin lymphoma. Data came from immunoSEQ multiplex PCR; TCRdb stores just in-frame clones and leaves some out. The sample records tens of thousands of clones, approximately 66% being singletons. Source: peripheral blood mononuclear cells (PBMCs), taken before the second cycle of nivolumab. The source of these receptors is a human donor with classical Hodgkin lymphoma. Both conserved end residues are part of each CDR3. Fields, in order: D gene, V gene, J gene, clone size, CDR3 protein, CDR3 DNA. D genes are given only for firm matches. Clone size appears in some rows only: once, few, many, or a class for an expanded clone.

D: NA; V: TRBV15; J: TRBJ1-5; size: NA; CDR3: CATSRPGQLNQPQHF; DNA: TGTGCCACCAGCAGACCAGGACAGCTCAATCAGCCCCAGCATTTT
D: TRBD1; V: TRBV19; J: TRBJ1-5; size: NA; CDR3: CASRKLSLGTGGINQPQHF; DNA: TGTGCCAGTAGGAAGCTAAGCCTGGGGACAGGGGGTATCAATCAGCCCCAGCATTTT
D: NA; V: TRBV4-3; J: TRBJ1-1; size: NA; CDR3: CASSPGRKNTEAFF; DNA: TGCGCCAGCAGCCCGGGACGGAAGAACACTGAAGCTTTCTTT
D: NA; V: TRBV11-2; J: TRBJ2-3; size: NA; CDR3: CASCRTLGSDTQYF; DNA: TGTGCCAGTTGTAGGACCTTGGGCTCAGATACGCAGTATTTT
D: NA; V: TRBV30; J: TRBJ2-2; size: NA; CDR3: CAWVRARGRWDGELFF; DNA: TGTGCCTGGGTGCGAGCCCGGGGGCGCTGGGACGGGGAGCTGTTTTTT
D: NA; V: TRBV5-1; J: TRBJ1-2; size: NA; CDR3: CASSLDGAPYGYTF; DNA: TGCGCCAGCAGCTTGGACGGGGCGCCCTATGGCTACACCTTC
D: NA; V: TRBV6-1; J: TRBJ1-5; size: NA; CDR3: CASSDRGYSNQPQHF; DNA: TGTGCCAGCAGTGACCGGGGGTATAGCAATCAGCCCCAGCATTTT
D: NA; V: TRBV6-6; J: TRBJ1-4; size: NA; CDR3: CASSYGTSSEKLFF; DNA: TGTGCCAGCAGTTACGGAACGAGTTCCGAGAAACTGTTTTTT
D: NA; V: TRBV12-5; J: TRBJ2-2; size: NA; CDR3: CASGLSGARELFF; DNA: TGTGCTAGTGGTTTGTCGGGAGCCCGGGAGCTGTTTTTT
D: NA; V: TRBV29-1; J: TRBJ1-2; size: few; CDR3: CSVTHGAGGYTF; DNA: TGCAGCGTTACCCATGGAGCAGGTGGCTACACCTTC
D: TRBD2; V: TRBV5-1; J: TRBJ2-7; size: NA; CDR3: CASSLPAGGGDRYEQYF; DNA: TGCGCCAGCAGCCTTCCTGCGGGAGGGGGTGACAGGTACGAGCAGTACTTC
D: NA; V: TRBV19; J: TRBJ1-3; size: NA; CDR3: CASSYSGNTIYF; DNA: TGTGCCAGTAGTTACTCTGGAAACACCATATATTTT
D: NA; V: TRBV5-1; J: TRBJ1-4; size: NA; CDR3: CASSLSGVNEKLFF; DNA: TGCGCCAGCAGCTTGTCCGGGGTTAATGAAAAACTGTTTTTT
D: TRBD2; V: TRBV7-2; J: TRBJ2-5; size: NA; CDR3: CASSSYRGGKETQYF; DNA: TGTGCCAGCAGCTCCTACCGGGGGGGGAAGGAGACCCAGTACTTC
D: NA; V: TRBV6-6; J: TRBJ1-2; size: few; CDR3: CASSLGGYTF; DNA: TGTGCCAGCAGCCTGGGGGGCTACACCTTC
D: NA; V: TRBV5-1; J: TRBJ2-2; size: few; CDR3: CASSSPGTGELFF; DNA: TGCGCCAGCAGCTCCCCCGGTACCGGGGAGCTGTTTTTT
D: TRBD1; V: TRBV7-2; J: TRBJ2-2; size: NA; CDR3: CASSLRRTGKTGELFF; DNA: TGTGCCAGCAGCTTAAGGAGGACAGGGAAGACCGGGGAGCTGTTTTTT
D: NA; V: TRBV19; J: TRBJ2-2; size: few; CDR3: CASSYLTGELFF; DNA: TGTGCCAGTAGTTATCTTACCGGGGAGCTGTTTTTT
D: NA; V: TRBV30; J: TRBJ2-5; size: NA; CDR3: CACRDLQETQYF; DNA: TGTGCCTGCCGGGACTTGCAAGAGACCCAGTACTTC
D: NA; V: TRBV19; J: TRBJ1-2; size: NA; CDR3: CASSILGYGYTF; DNA: TGTGCCAGTAGTATCTTGGGCTATGGCTACACCTTC
D: NA; V: TRBV19; J: TRBJ1-5; size: few; CDR3: CASSFLPPDQPQHF; DNA: TGTGCCAGTAGTTTCCTCCCACCGGATCAGCCCCAGCATTTT
D: NA; V: TRBV19; J: TRBJ2-2; size: NA; CDR3: CASRFLRGELFF; DNA: TGTGCCAGTAGATTCCTAAGAGGGGAGCTGTTTTTT
D: NA; V: TRBV19; J: TRBJ1-3; size: NA; CDR3: CASSRLDGNTIYF; DNA: TGTGCCAGCTCCAGGTTGGATGGAAACACCATATATTTT
D: TRBD2; V: TRBV19; J: TRBJ2-1; size: NA; CDR3: CASSRSSGMGTYNEQFF; DNA: TGTGCCAGTAGTCGTTCTAGCGGGATGGGCACCTACAATGAGCAGTTCTTC
D: NA; V: TRBV19; J: TRBJ1-3; size: NA; CDR3: CASTISGNTIYF; DNA: TGTGCCAGTACTATCTCTGGAAACACCATATATTTT
D: NA; V: TRBV4-2; J: TRBJ2-1; size: NA; CDR3: CASRLAGSPNDEQFF; DNA: TGTGCCAGCAGACTAGCCGGGAGTCCCAACGATGAGCAGTTCTTC
D: NA; V: TRBV6-5; J: TRBJ2-2; size: NA; CDR3: CASSPRDVSGGELFF; DNA: TGTGCCAGCAGTCCCCGAGACGTCTCAGGAGGGGAGCTGTTTTTT
D: TRBD2; V: TRBV5-4; J: TRBJ2-1; size: many; CDR3: CASSFVAGDHNEQFF; DNA: TGTGCCAGCAGCTTCGTAGCGGGAGACCACAATGAGCAGTTCTTC
D: TRBD1; V: TRBV5-1; J: TRBJ1-2; size: NA; CDR3: CASSQDRGLTNYGYTF; DNA: TGCGCCAGCAGCCAGGACAGGGGACTCACCAACTATGGCTACACCTTC
D: NA; V: TRBV10-3; J: TRBJ1-2; size: NA; CDR3: CASKGGNYGYTF; DNA: TGTGCCTCCAAAGGGGGGAACTATGGCTACACCTTC
D: TRBD1; V: TRBV30; J: TRBJ1-1; size: NA; CDR3: CAWRGQGARIEAFF; DNA: TGTGCCTGGAGGGGACAGGGGGCCCGGATTGAAGCTTTCTTT
D: NA; V: TRBV7-2; J: TRBJ1-1; size: NA; CDR3: CASSLPGVNTEAFF; DNA: TGTGCCAGCAGCTTACCAGGGGTTAACACTGAAGCTTTCTTT